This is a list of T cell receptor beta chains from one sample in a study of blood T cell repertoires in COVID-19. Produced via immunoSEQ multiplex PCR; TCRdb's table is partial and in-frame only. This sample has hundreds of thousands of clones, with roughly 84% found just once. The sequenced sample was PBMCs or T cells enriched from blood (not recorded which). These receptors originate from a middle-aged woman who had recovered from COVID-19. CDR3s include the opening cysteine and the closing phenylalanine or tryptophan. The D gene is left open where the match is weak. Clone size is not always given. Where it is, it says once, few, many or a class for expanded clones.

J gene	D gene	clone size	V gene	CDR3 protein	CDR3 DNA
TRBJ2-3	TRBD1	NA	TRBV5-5	CASSWGDRGPPNTQYF	TGTGCCAGCAGCTGGGGGGACAGGGGACCCCCAAATACGCAGTATTTT
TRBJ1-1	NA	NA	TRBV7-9	CASSLRENTEAFF	TGTGCCAGCAGCTTACGGGAGAACACTGAAGCTTTCTTT
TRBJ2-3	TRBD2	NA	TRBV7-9	CASSPAISGRGTDTQYF	TGTGCCAGCAGCCCCGCGATTAGCGGGAGGGGAACAGATACGCAGTATTTT
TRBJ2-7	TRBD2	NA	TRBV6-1	CASSGRTSGASYEQYF	TGTGCCAGCAGTGGTCGGACTAGCGGGGCCTCCTACGAGCAGTACTTC
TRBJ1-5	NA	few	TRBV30	CAWSRDWGDQPQHF	TGTGCCTGGTCCCGAGATTGGGGAGATCAGCCCCAGCATTTT
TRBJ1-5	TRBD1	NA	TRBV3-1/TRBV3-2	CASSQESGQGAENKNQPQHF	TGTGCCAGCAGCCAAGAATCGGGACAGGGGGCAGAAAACAAGAATCAGCCCCAGCATTTT
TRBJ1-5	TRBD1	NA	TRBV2	CASSGGTGKSQPQHF	TGTGCCAGCAGTGGGGGGACAGGGAAATCACAGCCCCAGCATTTT
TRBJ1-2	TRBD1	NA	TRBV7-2	CASTRDRDYGYTF	TGTGCCAGCACCCGAGACAGGGACTATGGCTACACCTTC
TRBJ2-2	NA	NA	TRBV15	CATSRDPSGELFF	TGTGCCACCAGCAGAGACCCGTCCGGGGAGCTGTTTTTT
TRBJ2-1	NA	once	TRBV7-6	CASSYKSPGAGEQFF	TGTGCCAGCAGCTACAAAAGTCCAGGGGCAGGTGAGCAGTTCTTC
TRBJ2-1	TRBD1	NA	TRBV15	CATSLDRGAYNEQFF	TGTGCCACCAGCCTGGACAGGGGAGCCTACAATGAGCAGTTCTTC
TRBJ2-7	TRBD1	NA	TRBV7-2	CASSLVGRGPYEQYF	TGTGCCAGCAGCTTAGTCGGCAGGGGGCCCTACGAGCAGTACTTC
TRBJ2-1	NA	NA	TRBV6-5	CASRRNSQGGQFF	TGTGCCAGCAGACGTAACTCCCAGGGAGGGCAGTTCTTC
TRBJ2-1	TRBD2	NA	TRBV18	CASSSGSIYNEQFF	TGTGCCAGCTCGAGCGGGAGCATCTACAATGAGCAGTTCTTC